This T cell receptor (beta chain) was found in a study of OX40 agonist ivuxolimab in advanced cancers. Study context: Dosing consisted of intravenous ivuxolimab at 0.01 to 10 mg/kg every 2 weeks.

Study observations and caveats: In a subset of nonresponders, normalized T-cell clonal expansion was also low. Clonal expansion was among the lowest in partial responders at 0.1-3.0 mg/kg, especially CD8+.

Trimming cost V 6 bases and J 4 bases, with 13 bases left between them. The germline V gene encodes CDR1 SQVTM and CDR2 ANQGSEA. The CDR3 loop spans 13 amino acids. Produced via immunoSEQ multiplex PCR; TCRdb's table is partial and in-frame only. This sample has about 58,000 clones; 75% to 90% occur once, and the top ten carry about 3%. Remarks on this clone: Its antigen is undetermined.

The chain combines TRBV29-1 with TRBJ2-1; D is uncertain. The source of this sequence is an adult with an advanced solid tumor such as melanoma, head and neck, liver or kidney cancer. The sequencing used CD4+ or CD8+ T cells sorted from blood, collected in a trial of the OX40 agonist ivuxolimab. The CDR3 bases are TGCAGCGTCGATAACGTAATTTACAATGAGCAGTTCTTC. Translating it yields CSVDNVIYNEQFF.